What follows are 6 T cell receptor beta chains derived from one specimen sequenced in a study of CD8 T cells in Susac syndrome. RNA was extracted with the RNeasy kit, and a quantity of roughly 0.5 to 1 ug was reverse transcribed using random hexamers. MiXCR, applied by TCRdb to the immunoSEQ multiplex PCR reads, yields one record per CDR3 protein. The sample consists of 350,000 to 550,000 distinct CDR3 sequences, more than 70% of them appearing once. The specimen sequenced was CD8+ T cells from PBMCs. Every receptor here comes from a human donor with multiple sclerosis.

The V and J genes are TRBV3-1 and TRBJ2-1, with D possibly being TRBD1 (6 bases). The CDR3 has 16 amino acids. V lost 0 bases, J lost 7 bases, and 16 bases lay in between. Germline CDR1 reads LGHDT; CDR2 reads YNNKEL (reference sequence). CDR3 loop: CASSQDPSTGRNEQFF. The CDR3 nucleotides read TGTGCCAGCAGCCAAGATCCTTCGACAGGTCGGAATGAGCAGTTCTTC.

V and J are TRBV2 and TRBJ2-3; D remains ambiguous. CDR1 is SNHLY and CDR2 is FYNNEI in the germline V gene. Trimming shortened V by 8 bases and J by 2 bases, and 17 bases separated the two germline ends. CDR3 size: 15 residues. The CDR3 loop reads CASYVFGGTTDTQYF. The DNA for the CDR3 is TGTGCCAGCTACGTTTTCGGCGGAACCACAGATACGCAGTATTTT. Based on the CDR3 plus reference TRBV2 and TRBJ2-3, the full variable domain is EPEVTQTPSHQVTQMGQEVILRCVPISNHLYFYWYRQILGQKVEFLVSFYNNEISEKSEIFDDQFSVERPDGSNFTLKIRSTKLEDSAMYFCASYVFGGTTDTQYFGPGTRLTVL.

The rearrangement links TRBV5-1 to TRBJ2-7; D unclear. The CDR3 covers 12 residues. The germline gives CDR1 SGHRS, CDR2 YFSETQ. The V and J ends lost 2 bases and 7 bases respectively, with 10 bases between them. The CDR3, as DNA: TGCGCCAGCAGCTTTACCCGAGAGGAGCAGTACTTC. Translation: CASSFTREEQYF.

The V call is TRBV27, the J call TRBJ2-5; no clear D. Trimming cost V 6 bases and J 5 bases, with 16 bases left between them. This CDR3 contains 14 residues. Germline V lookup: CDR1 MNHEY, CDR2 SMNVEV (reference sequence). The CDR3 DNA follows: TGTGCCAGCAGCAGCCTCCTCGGCCGGGAGACCCAGTACTTC. Translation gives CASSSLLGRETQYF.

The chain is built from TRBV19 and TRBJ2-2; 12 positions agree with TRBD2. V lost 6 bases, J lost 4 bases, and 12 bases stayed unmatched. This CDR3 comprises 18 residues. The V gene's germline CDR1 is LNHDA and CDR2 SQIVND (reference sequence). CDR3 bases: TGTGCCAGTAGCAAAATCTATACTAGCGGGAGGTTCACCGGGGAGCTGTTTTTT. Its translation: CASSKIYTSGRFTGELFF.

This clonotype has a single count. The rearrangement joins TRBV28 to TRBJ2-5; a possible D gene is TRBD2 (5 bases). Germline CDR1 and CDR2: MDHEN and SYDVKM. The CDR3 has 16 amino acids. Trimming took off 5 bases at V and 3 bases at J, with 19 bases between the two ends. The CDR3 is CASSLLPSGFKETQYF. CDR3 sequence (DNA): TGTGCCAGCAGTCTTCTCCCATCGGGATTCAAAGAGACCCAGTACTTC.